These 13 T cell receptor beta chains originate from one sample sequenced in a study of T cell responses to AZD1222 COVID-19 vaccine (dated by TCRdb to the early 2020s). The time point label corresponds to: baseline before first vaccination. Libraries came from the immunoSEQ multiplex PCR assay. Imported from immuneACCESS, the table was reduced by TCRdb to in-frame sequences with V and J called. These copies leave out some clones; in studies compared against another copy, an unresolved V gene accounts for under half, and the cause of the remainder is not known. For this sample there are about 130,000 clones; 70% to 90% appear just once. In total, the top ten clones hold approximately 4.2% of the sample. Sequenced material: peripheral blood, taken on day 0 of AZD1222 vaccination. These receptor sequences come from an adult in good health.

The CDR3 DNA reads as TGCGCCAGCACTCTGCGACAGGCCGCGAACACCGGGGAGCTGTTTTTT. Protein: CASTLRQAANTGELFF. The chain recombines TRBV5-1 with TRBJ2-2; weak D call: TRBD1 (6 bases). This CDR3 region has 16 residues. Trimming cost V 6 bases and J 0 bases, with 15 bases left between them. Germline loops: CDR1 SGHRS, CDR2 YFSETQ.

The rearrangement links TRBV7-9 to TRBJ1-1, with a tentative D call TRBD1 (6 bases). Trimming removed 4 bases at V and 4 bases at J, with 13 bases between. Germline loops: CDR1 SEHNR, CDR2 FQNEAQ (reference sequence). CDR3 length: 14 amino acids. This CDR3 reads CASSYGGASTEAFF. The CDR3 nucleotides read TGTGCCAGCAGCTACGGGGGCGCGAGCACTGAAGCTTTCTTT.

This clone came up once. This rearrangement joins TRBV29-1 to TRBJ2-6; D not resolved. Trimming removed 4 bases from V and 0 bases from J, with 7 bases in between. Germline loops: CDR1 SQVTM, CDR2 ANQGSEA. The CDR3 has 14 residues. Here the CDR3 reads CSVGASSGANVLTF. The CDR3 DNA follows: TGCAGCGTTGGGGCGAGCTCTGGGGCCAACGTCCTGACTTTC.

The V gene is TRBV5-1, the J gene TRBJ1-4, with TRBD1 matching 11 bases. The CDR3 contains 16 residues. The V gene end was trimmed by 4 bases and the J gene end by 6 bases; junction bases not matched to a gene: 8. From germline, CDR1 is SGHRS and CDR2 YFSETQ. The CDR3 is CASSRGQGAPDEKLFF. Written as DNA, the CDR3 is TGCGCCAGCAGCAGAGGACAGGGGGCCCCTGATGAAAAACTGTTTTTT.

The chain carries TRBV6-5 and TRBJ1-3; D not certain. V lost 7 bases, J lost 6 bases, and 16 bases lay in between. Germline V gene lookup returns CDR1 MNHEY and CDR2 SVGAGI. This CDR3 region has 14 residues. CDR3 amino acids: CASNWGRQANTIYF. CDR3 nucleotides: TGTGCCAGCAATTGGGGTCGGCAGGCAAACACCATATATTTT.

The J gene is TRBJ2-3, the V gene TRBV29-1, with D unresolved. The ends were cut back, 1 base at V and 5 bases at J, with 7 bases in the middle. Germline V gene sequence: CDR1 SQVTM, CDR2 ANQGSEA. This CDR3 is 12 amino acids long. This CDR3 reads CSVEVVGDTQYF. The CDR3 nucleotides are TGCAGCGTTGAAGTGGTCGGAGATACGCAGTATTTT.

The chain links TRBV19 to TRBJ1-1, with D unclear. Germline V gene data show CDR1 as LNHDA and CDR2 as SQIVND (reference sequence). The CDR3 totals 16 residues. With 5 bases removed from V and 2 bases from J, the gap between germline ends came to 18 bases. CDR3 amino acids: CASSRRPTRLNTEAFF. As DNA, the CDR3 is TGTGCCAGTAGTCGCCGCCCCACCCGACTAAACACTGAAGCTTTCTTT.

This clone has just a few counts. This chain links TRBV29-1 with TRBJ1-1; D is possibly TRBD1 (5 bases). CDR1 SQVTM and CDR2 ANQGSEA come from the germline V gene. The CDR3 spans 13 residues. Trimming shortened V by 3 bases and J by 4 bases, and 12 bases separated the two germline ends. The DNA for the CDR3 is TGCAGCGTTGAGGGTGGCGGGGCCACTGAAGCTTTCTTT. Translating gives CSVEGGGATEAFF.

This clone was detected once. For the CDR3, the DNA is TGTGCCAGTATGATGGGTACAACTAATGAAAAACTGTTTTTT. It yields the protein CASMMGTTNEKLFF. J is TRBJ1-4 and V is TRBV19; D remains ambiguous. Germline values: CDR1 LNHDA, CDR2 SQIVND (reference sequence). Trimming took off 7 bases at V and 0 bases at J, with 9 bases between the two ends. The CDR3 is 14 residues long.

V usage is TRBV4-2 and J usage is TRBJ1-1; D unresolved. The CDR3 is made up of 16 amino acids. Trimming left V 3 bases short and J 0 bases short, with 14 bases between. In germline, CDR1 is LGHNA, CDR2 YNFKEQ. The CDR3 DNA reads as TGTGCCAGCAGCCATCTCGCCCCGTTGATGAACACTGAAGCTTTCTTT. Protein: CASSHLAPLMNTEAFF.

V is TRBV30 and J is TRBJ1-1; 7 nucleotides line up with TRBD1. Germline values: CDR1 GTSNPN, CDR2 SVGIG (reference sequence). The CDR3 is made up of 14 amino acids. J lost 1 base, V lost 1 base, and 3 bases had no gene match. The CDR3 here is CAWSGDRENTEAFF. The CDR3 DNA reads TGTGCCTGGAGTGGTGACAGGGAGAACACTGAAGCTTTCTTT.

The chain joins TRBV24-1 to TRBJ2-7; D unclear. The germline V and J ends were trimmed by 12 bases and 11 bases, with 13 bases remaining between them. Germline values: CDR1 KGHDR, CDR2 SFDVKD. CDR3 length equals 9 residues. The CDR3 bases are TGTGCCCCCCGGGCTAGGGAGTACTTC. It translates to CAPRAREYF.

The J gene is TRBJ1-2, the V gene TRBV2; D unclear. This CDR3 is 12 amino acids long. The germline V and J ends were trimmed by 6 bases and 4 bases, with 9 bases remaining between them. Germline V CDR1 and CDR2: SNHLY, FYNNEI. For the CDR3, the DNA is TGTGCCAGCAGAGAGAGTACCTATGGCTACACCTTC. Its translation: CASRESTYGYTF.